The 11 T cell receptor beta chains listed next were all sequenced from one sample in a study of identical twins. In TCRdb, the 5' RACE reads were re-called with MiXCR into one record per CDR3 protein. The sample has about 920,000 distinct CDR3 sequences, about 12% seen once. These data were also filed under a second study, of yellow fever vaccine responses in identical twins.

The sequenced material came from PBMCs. These receptors were taken from a woman between 18 and 30 years old in good health.

V and J are TRBV4-1 and TRBJ2-1, with D perhaps given as TRBD1 or TRBD2 (6 bases each). The CDR3 spans 11 residues. Germline V CDR1 and CDR2: MGHRA, YSYEKL. V was clipped by 8 bases and J by 10 bases, with 12 bases between them. CDR3 loop: CASRGQREQFF. The CDR3 DNA reads as TGCGCCAGCCGGGGGCAGAGGGAGCAGTTCTTC.

The table lists this clonotype with many counts. This chain joins TRBV10-3 and TRBJ2-5; D might be TRBD2 (6 bases). V lost 0 bases and J 7 bases, leaving 9 bases between the germline ends. The CDR3 is 13 residues long. CDR1 is ENHRY and CDR2 is SYGVKD in the germline V gene. The CDR3 reads CAISESQGGTQYF. CDR3 in DNA: TGTGCCATCAGTGAGTCGCAGGGAGGGACCCAGTACTTC.

This clonotype was seen many times. The junction departs from the called germline gene at one end, perhaps through a read error. The chain combines TRBV12-3 or TRBV12-4 with TRBJ2-1; D ambiguous. CDR3 size: 15 residues. This chain's CDR3 is CASRLTVSSYNEQFF. CDR3 nucleotides: TGTGCCAGCAGGCTTACCGTAAGCTCCTACAATGAACAGTTCTTC.

The chain couples TRBV12-3 or TRBV12-4 to TRBJ2-7, with 10 bases identical to TRBD1. The CDR3 covers 17 residues. V dropped 10 bases and J dropped 5; count of bases not matched to a gene: 20. The chain's CDR3 is CAISLTTLTGGVHEQYF. CDR3 nucleotides: TGTGCCATCAGCTTAACCACTCTGACAGGGGGCGTGCACGAGCAGTACTTC.

A few counts support this clonotype. The chain recombines TRBV18 with TRBJ2-1, with D perhaps given as TRBD1 or TRBD2 (6 bases each). Germline lookup yields CDR1 KGHSH and CDR2 LQKENI. V was clipped by 2 bases and J by 8 bases, with 13 bases between them. CDR3 length: 14 residues. In DNA form, the CDR3 reads TGTGCCAGCTCACCATTGAGGGGGGAGGATGAGCAGTTCTTC. Its protein is CASSPLRGEDEQFF.

This clonotype has just a few counts. The J gene is TRBJ2-2, the V gene TRBV11-2, with no clear D. V was pared by 5 bases and J by 7 bases, with 8 bases between. The CDR3 consists of 12 residues. Looked up from germline, CDR1 is SGHAT and CDR2 is FQNNGV. CDR3 sequence: CASSMKGGELFF. CDR3 sequence (DNA): TGTGCCAGCAGCATGAAGGGCGGGGAGCTGTTTTTT.

This rearrangement joins TRBV29-1 to TRBJ2-1, with 7 bases aligning to TRBD1. Germline lookup yields CDR1 SQVTM and CDR2 ANQGSEA. Unmatched junction bases numbered 3, after V lost 7 bases and J lost 3 bases. The CDR3 is made up of 12 amino acids. The CDR3 is CSADRVYNEQFF. For the CDR3, the DNA is TGCAGCGCCGACAGGGTCTACAATGAGCAGTTCTTC.

This clonotype was seen ten or more times. This rearrangement joins TRBV3-1 to TRBJ1-5; D is perhaps TRBD1 (6 bases). This CDR3 contains 14 residues. Germline values: CDR1 LGHDT, CDR2 YNNKEL (reference sequence). Trimming took off 1 base at V and 2 bases at J, with 6 bases between the two ends. The CDR3 bases are TGTGCCAGCAGCCAAGGACAGGGCAATCAGCCCCAGCATTTT. Its translation is CASSQGQGNQPQHF.

The sample holds a few counts of this clonotype. The genes are TRBV12-3 or TRBV12-4 and TRBJ2-7, with TRBD1 identical over 11 bases. The CDR3 is 15 amino acids. Trimming took 3 bases from V and 5 from J; bases not matched to a gene: 6. The CDR3 sequence is CASSFRDRGSHEQYF. The CDR3 nucleotides are TGTGCCAGCAGTTTCCGGGACAGGGGGTCCCACGAGCAGTACTTC.

Concerning this clonotype itself: A much larger clone lies one base from this, so it may be a read error. The rearrangement links TRBV12-3 or TRBV12-4 to TRBJ1-5; tentatively, D is TRBD1 (6 bases). The CDR3 is 14 residues long. Between the trimmed V and J ends, which lost 6 bases and 1 base, there was a span of 10 bases. CDR3 protein: CASSAGQSNQPQHF. The CDR3 bases are TGTGCCAGCAGCGCCGGACAGAGCAATCAGCCCCAGCATTTT.

V and J are TRBV20-1 and TRBJ1-1; possible D gene TRBD1, 6 bases. V was cut by 1 base and J by 6 bases, with 15 bases left in between. The CDR3 is made up of 14 amino acids. CDR1 and CDR2 from the germline V gene are DFQATT and SNEGSKA (reference sequence). The CDR3 bases are TGCAGTGCTAGAGCCCCTGGACAGCAGCCTGAAGCTTTCTTT. It specifies CSARAPGQQPEAFF.